A selection of T cell receptor beta chains follows, all from one sample in a study of T cell responses to AZD1222 COVID-19 vaccine. Assay used: immunoSEQ multiplex PCR; TCRdb lists only in-frame clones, some missing. The sample consists of 95,000 to 150,000 clones, 70% to 90% of them appearing once. Sequences were derived from peripheral blood, sampled on day 0 of AZD1222 vaccination. Every receptor here comes from an adult in good health. The conserved cysteine and the conserved F or W are not part of the CDR3 here.

j_gene,v_gene,CDR3aa
TRBJ1-1,TRBV7-9,ASSIQGGLNTEAF
TRBJ2-2,TRBV7-3,ASSRGEAMELF
TRBJ1-3,TRBV7-9,ASRSGSSGNTIY
TRBJ2-2,TRBV5-1,ASTRPTGNTGELF
TRBJ2-6,TRBV6-2/TRBV6-3,ASSHGGGTGANVLT
TRBJ1-4,TRBV4-1,ASSQEGYLGEKLF
TRBJ1-5,TRBV11-2,ASSLEPGQPQH
TRBJ2-1,TRBV13,ASSFLSGDNEQF
TRBJ1-4,TRBV3-1/TRBV3-2,ASSQAGTGKGKLF
TRBJ1-1,TRBV6-2/TRBV6-3,ASSSQGYDGSLNTEAF
TRBJ1-4,TRBV19,ASSSYREGEKLF
TRBJ1-4,TRBV10-3,ATGWDRGEEKLF
TRBJ1-1,TRBV7-2,ASSLGWTEAF
TRBJ2-2,TRBV3-1/TRBV3-2,ASSQDLQELF
TRBJ1-2,TRBV19,ASSPGVNYGYT
TRBJ1-6,TRBV7-8,ASSLGQGGSNSPLH
TRBJ1-1,TRBV19,ASRLSGQGPEAF
TRBJ1-6,TRBV5-1,ASSLRQDNSPLH
TRBJ2-6,TRBV7-8,ASSLVGRLRSGANVLT
TRBJ1-1,TRBV3-1/TRBV3-2,ASIGVNTEAF
TRBJ1-2,TRBV7-8,ASSIGQGIGYT
TRBJ1-5,TRBV19,ASSISGGNQPQH
TRBJ2-2,TRBV2,ASSEGGPLNTGELF
TRBJ1-1,TRBV5-1,ASGGTKDTEAF
TRBJ1-2,TRBV6-6,ASSYSQGKGYT
TRBJ2-5,TRBV2,ASWGPERETQY
TRBJ2-1,TRBV11-2,ASSPRTSGLQF
TRBJ1-1,TRBV6-1,ASSEVLNLAF
TRBJ2-6,TRBV19,ASSGIGGANVLT
TRBJ2-5,TRBV11-2,ASSLVGGGQETQY
TRBJ1-6,TRBV19,ASKRGSYNSPLH
TRBJ1-1,TRBV7-8,ASRLGRDRFEANTEAF
TRBJ1-3,TRBV4-3,ASSQARGPGNTIY
TRBJ1-2,TRBV12-3/TRBV12-4,ASSLVTGGGYT
TRBJ2-2,TRBV18,ASSPPGTSVGGELF
TRBJ1-1,TRBV7-2,ASSLLNTEAF
TRBJ2-1,TRBV10-3,AISGGTDNEQF
TRBJ2-7,TRBV7-9,ASSMGELAYEQY
TRBJ1-5,TRBV4-1,ASSQDPGQSHNQPQH
TRBJ1-5,TRBV5-5,ASSFGTGDNQPQH
TRBJ1-5,TRBV27,ASMVRLGNQPQH
TRBJ2-2,TRBV9,ASSPQGDRLTGELF
TRBJ2-5,TRBV9,ASSAYSGLAGETQY
TRBJ2-1,TRBV21-1,ASSKYSKISYNEQF
TRBJ2-1,TRBV7-6,ASSFSDTRGDEQF
TRBJ1-6,TRBV7-2,ASRSDTPYNSPLH
TRBJ1-1,TRBV20-1,SASWGNTEAF
TRBJ1-1,TRBV29-1,SVSTGVTEAF
TRBJ2-3,TRBV7-3,ASSLSLSSGTDTQY
TRBJ2-5,TRBV5-4,ASSFRDYQETQY
TRBJ2-6,TRBV7-3,ASSHVVGANVLT
TRBJ2-3,TRBV3-1/TRBV3-2,ASSQDSYRDTDTQY
TRBJ1-2,TRBV7-9,ASSLEQAVSYT